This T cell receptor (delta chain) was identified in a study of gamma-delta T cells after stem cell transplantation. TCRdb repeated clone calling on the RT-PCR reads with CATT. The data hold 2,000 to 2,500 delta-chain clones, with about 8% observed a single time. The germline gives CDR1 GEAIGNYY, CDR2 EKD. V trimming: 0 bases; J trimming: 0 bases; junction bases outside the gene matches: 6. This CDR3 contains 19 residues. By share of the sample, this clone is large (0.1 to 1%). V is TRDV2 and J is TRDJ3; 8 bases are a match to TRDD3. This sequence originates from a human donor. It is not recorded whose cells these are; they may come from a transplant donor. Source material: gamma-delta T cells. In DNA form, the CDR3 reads TGTGCCTGTGACACCACTGGGGGGCCAAGCTCCTGGGACACCCGACAGATGTTTTTC. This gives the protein CACDTTGGPSSWDTRQMFF.